This T cell receptor beta chain was captured in a study of somatic mutations in cytotoxic T cells in rheumatoid arthritis (dated by TCRdb to between 2016 and 2019). Regarding the research as a whole: Sorted V beta1+ cells also underwent TCRB sequencing, and some V beta antibody-stained T-cell populations were flow-sorted at nearly 100% purity on a FACSAria II or Sony SH800. The study asked whether expanded CD8+ T-cell clones in newly diagnosed, untreated rheumatoid arthritis carry somatic mutations, and used TCRB deep sequencing to characterize clonality. TCRB deep sequencing covered 65 to 80 patients with rheumatoid arthritis along with about 20 healthy controls. Patients and controls did not essentially differ in median age, which was nearly identical between the groups.

V loses 2 bases of germline sequence and J loses 5 bases, and the interval between the two ends is 9 bases. The CDR3 covers 13 residues, taking in both the cysteine and the phenylalanine. The sequence is cut down to CDR3 DNA, 39 bases in frame from base 1. CDR1 and CDR2, looked up from the germline V gene, are MNHEY and SVGAGI. Genomic DNA underwent TCRB CDR3 sequencing using the immunoSEQ assay. The original pipeline was this. Analyses were restricted to productive TCRB rearrangements. A clone was defined by a unique TCRB CDR3 sequence, and clonality was computed as a productive clonality index based on Shannon entropy. To calculate repertoire overlap between two samples, the template counts of each clone were considered relative to each sample's total templates. Flow cytometry-measured V-gene usage correlated with V-gene usage from TCRB sequencing, with a Spearman r of roughly 0.56. TCRdb obtained this table from immuneACCESS and retained in-frame rearrangements with V and J assigned. These tables miss some clones; where compared with another copy, unresolved V genes account for less than half of the shortfall, and the remainder is unexplained. The V and J calls and the clone size are those of that table, but D and trimming were determined from the DNA. Recorded for this sample are about 20,000 clones; around 83% of them occurred a single time. The top ten constitute 18% of the sample.

What the study reported, not specific to this receptor: An increase of CD8+ clonality with age was seen in patients (Spearman r ≈ 0.46) but not in healthy controls. CD8+ T-cell clonality did not differ significantly between rheumatoid arthritis patients and age-matched healthy controls. The antigen targets of the expanded CD8+ clones were unknown, and absence from virus-specific databases did not rule out viral specificity. The largest CD8+ clone made up more than 20% of CD8+ cells in about an eighth of the roughly 60 patients, and blood and synovial fluid shared several identical CD8+ TCRB sequences. No adjustment for multiple comparisons was made for the slight TRBV07 underrepresentation in patients.

Buffy coats from about 20 blood donors served as healthy controls, a group that was 55% female with a median age of approximately 50 years (range about 20-70). CD4+ and CD8+ cells were isolated by positive magnetic bead selection on an AutoMACS, and purity was checked by flow cytometry. Peripheral blood mononuclear cells were isolated by Ficoll-Paque PLUS density gradient separation. DNA from CD4-enriched, CD8-enriched or PBMC samples was extracted using Nucleospin Tissue or Tissue XS kits and then quantified on a Qubit 2.0 fluorometer. As regards this clone: What antigen it recognizes has not been identified. No much larger clone is present one base from it, and per-base qualities are unavailable.

The sequenced material came from CD8+ T cells sorted from blood. The clonotype was recovered from a woman aged 45 to 65 in good health. Recombination joined TRBV6-5 with TRBJ1-1, and the D gene may be TRBD1, 5 bases matching. The DNA sequence is given as TGTGCCAGCAGTTACCAGGGTAATACTGAAGCTTTCTTT. Its protein product is CASSYQGNTEAFF.